This is a list of T cell receptor beta chains from one sample in a study of cytomegalovirus exposure and HLA in healthy donors. Only in-frame clones appear in the TCRdb table, and some are missing; sequencing was by immunoSEQ multiplex PCR. The sample lists about 120,000 clones, 70% to 80% seen once, with 3.4% in the top ten. Specimen: PBMCs. These TCRs come from a man younger than 45 in good health and CMV-seronegative. The CDR3 runs from the conserved cysteine through the conserved F or W. The D gene is left open where the match is weak. Some rows have no size entry. The others give once, few or many, or a class for an expanded clone.

D gene	J gene	clone size	V gene	CDR3 DNA	CDR3 protein
.	TRBJ2-3	.	TRBV5-1	TGCGCCAGCAGCTTGGACAGGGCCTACAGCACAGATACGCAGTATTTT	CASSLDRAYSTDTQYF
TRBD1	TRBJ2-7	few	TRBV5-1	TGCGCCAGCAGCTTTTCGGGACAGGGGGCTGGGGAGCAGTACTTC	CASSFSGQGAGEQYF
.	TRBJ1-2	once	TRBV6-5	TGTGCCAGCAGTCAGGGTTATGGCTACACCTTC	CASSQGYGYTF
TRBD1	TRBJ2-3	once	TRBV4-2	TGTGCCAGCAGCCAAGTGGCCGGGACAGGGGTTAACACAGATACGCAGTATTTT	CASSQVAGTGVNTDTQYF
.	TRBJ2-7	.	TRBV19	TGTGCCAGTAGTATGCGGGATTACGAGCAGTACTTC	CASSMRDYEQYF
TRBD1	TRBJ1-1	.	TRBV5-5	TGTGCCAGCAGTTCACAGGGGGCCCATGAAGCTTTCTTT	CASSSQGAHEAFF
.	TRBJ2-7	.	TRBV14	TGTGCCAGCAGCCAAGATCAAGGCAGGCAATACGAGCAGTACTTC	CASSQDQGRQYEQYF
.	TRBJ2-6	few	TRBV2	TGTGCCAGCGGACCTTTGGCAGGGCGGTCCCCTGGGGCCAACGTCCTGACTTTC	CASGPLAGRSPGANVLTF
TRBD1	TRBJ1-2	.	TRBV30	TGTGCCTATATATTACAGGGGAACTATGGCTACACCTTC	CAYILQGNYGYTF
.	TRBJ1-2	.	TRBV29-1	TGCAGCGTTACTGGTCTCGGCTATGGCTACACCTTC	CSVTGLGYGYTF
TRBD2	TRBJ2-2	.	TRBV9	TGTGCCAGCAGCGTAGAGCCGGGAGGGCCCGGCGAGCTGTTTTTT	CASSVEPGGPGELFF
TRBD1	TRBJ2-5	.	TRBV25-1	TGTGCCAGCAGTAGAGGGCAGGGGGTCCAAGAGACCCAGTACTTC	CASSRGQGVQETQYF
.	TRBJ1-6	few	TRBV21-1	TGTGCCAGCAGCAAAGCAAGCGGGCCACAGGGGCCAACCCCAGAAGTACCCCTCCACTTT	CASSKASGPQGPTPEVPLHF
.	TRBJ2-7	.	TRBV5-6	TGTGCCAGCAGCTTGTCGGTTTCCTACGAGCAGTACTTC	CASSLSVSYEQYF
TRBD1	TRBJ1-4	.	TRBV10-3	TGTGCCACCAGGACAGGGAGTGGATCTAATGAAAAACTGTTTTTT	CATRTGSGSNEKLFF
.	TRBJ1-4	few	TRBV6-5	TGTGCCAGCAGTTACACCGTCACGGAGGGAAAACTGTTTTTT	CASSYTVTEGKLFF
TRBD2	TRBJ2-7	.	TRBV6-5	TGTGCCAGCAGTATGGGAGGGAGCTCCTACGAGCAGTACTTC	CASSMGGSSYEQYF
.	TRBJ2-7	.	TRBV6-5	TGTGCCAGCAGTTACAGGGCGGGGTTTTCCTACGAGCAGTACTTC	CASSYRAGFSYEQYF
.	TRBJ1-1	.	TRBV7-8	TGTGCCAGCCGACAGTTCATGAACACTGAAGCTTTCTTT	CASRQFMNTEAFF
.	TRBJ2-5	.	TRBV5-4	TGTGCCAGCAGCTTGGCCCCGGTACGCAGGGTGAAAAAGACCCAGTACTTC	CASSLAPVRRVKKTQYF
TRBD2	TRBJ2-1	.	TRBV28	TGTGCCAACGGGACTAGCGGGTACAATGAGCAGTTCTTC	CANGTSGYNEQFF
.	TRBJ1-4	.	TRBV28	TGTGCCAGCAGTTTAACTTATCTGGAGGAAAAACTGTTTTTT	CASSLTYLEEKLFF
.	TRBJ2-5	.	TRBV7-6	TGTGCCAGCAGCTCCGGGGGCGGGGGAATGGTGGAGACCCAGTACTTC	CASSSGGGGMVETQYF